This TCR beta chain was documented in a study of cytomegalovirus exposure and HLA in healthy donors. Study findings and constraints: Most TCR sequences were seen very rarely across donors, but some public TCRs occurred in many.

In regard to this clone: Its antigen is unidentified.

Both 60 Vbeta primers and 13 Jbeta primers went into the PCR. Assay used: immunoSEQ multiplex PCR; TCRdb lists only in-frame clones, some missing. The sample shows fewer than 200,000 clones, about four fifths of them seen only once. CDR3 length equals 16 residues. This chain connects TRBV21-1 to TRBJ2-2; the D call in the table, TRBD2, was not verified against the DNA. TRBV21-1 is given as a pseudogene. The TCR sequence derives from a man aged 35 to 55 in good health and CMV-seropositive. Sample: PBMCs. CDR3 in DNA: TGTGCCAGCAGCAAAGAAGGGGTAGCGGACACCGGGGAGCTGTTTTTT. Encoded protein: CASSKEGVADTGELFF.